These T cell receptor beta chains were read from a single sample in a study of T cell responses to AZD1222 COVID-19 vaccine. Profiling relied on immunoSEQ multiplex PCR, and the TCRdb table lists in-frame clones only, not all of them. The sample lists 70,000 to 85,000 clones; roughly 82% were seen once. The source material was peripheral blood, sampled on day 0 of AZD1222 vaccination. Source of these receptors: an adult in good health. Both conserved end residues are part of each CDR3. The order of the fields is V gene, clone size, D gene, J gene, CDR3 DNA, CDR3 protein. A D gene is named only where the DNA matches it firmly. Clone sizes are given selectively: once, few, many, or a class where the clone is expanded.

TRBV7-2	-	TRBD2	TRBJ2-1	TGTGCCAGCAGCCCGGGGACTAGCGGGAGGGGTGAGCAGTTCTTC	CASSPGTSGRGEQFF
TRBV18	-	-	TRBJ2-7	TGTGCCAGCTCGTCGGGGGAGCAGGGCGAGCAGTACTTC	CASSSGEQGEQYF
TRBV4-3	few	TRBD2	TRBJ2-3	TGCGCCAGCAGCCGCGGACTAGCGGCTGATAGCACAGATACGCAGTATTTT	CASSRGLAADSTDTQYF
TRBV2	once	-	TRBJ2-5	TGTGCCAGCAGTGCAAGGGGTCGGGAGACCCAGTACTTC	CASSARGRETQYF
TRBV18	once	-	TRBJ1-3	TGTGCCAGCTCACCACTAAAACAGGGTATTTCTGGAAACACCATATATTTT	CASSPLKQGISGNTIYF
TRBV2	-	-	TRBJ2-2	TGTGCCAGCAGTGAGTTCCCCGATCCGAACACCGGGGAGCTGTTTTTT	CASSEFPDPNTGELFF
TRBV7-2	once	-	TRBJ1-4	TGTGCCAGCAGCTTAGGCGTAAGGGAAAAACTGTTTTTT	CASSLGVREKLFF
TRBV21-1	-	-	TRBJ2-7	TGTGCCAGCAGCAAAGGGGCCAGTCCTACCTACGAGCAGTACTTC	CASSKGASPTYEQYF
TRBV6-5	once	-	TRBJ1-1	TGTGCCAGCAGGACCGGGGATTTCGTCACTGAAGCTTTCTTT	CASRTGDFVTEAFF
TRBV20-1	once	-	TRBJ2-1	TGCAGTGCTAGTAGCAGGTCCTACAATGAGCAGTTCTTC	CSASSRSYNEQFF
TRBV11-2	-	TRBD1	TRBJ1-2	TGTGCCAGCAGACTCACAGGGGACTATGGCTACACCTTC	CASRLTGDYGYTF
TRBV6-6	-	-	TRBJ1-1	TGTGCCAGCAGCCCCGCATTTCCAGGAGGCACTGAAGCTTTCTTT	CASSPAFPGGTEAFF
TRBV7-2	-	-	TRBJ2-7	TGTGCCAGCAGCTTAGGTACAGGGACTTCCTACGAGCAGTACTTC	CASSLGTGTSYEQYF
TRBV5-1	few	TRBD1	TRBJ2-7	TGCGCCAGCAGCGTGGGGACAGGAGCCTACGAGCAGTACTTC	CASSVGTGAYEQYF
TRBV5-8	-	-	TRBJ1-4	TGTGCCAGCAGCTTGATGGGTACCGATGAAAAACTGTTTTTT	CASSLMGTDEKLFF
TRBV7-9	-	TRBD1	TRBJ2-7	TGTGCCAGCAGCTCCGGGACAGGGGCCTACGAGCAGTACTTC	CASSSGTGAYEQYF
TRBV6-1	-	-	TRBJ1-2	TGTGCCAGCAACTCGAGACAGGCGCCCAACTATGGCTACACCTTC	CASNSRQAPNYGYTF
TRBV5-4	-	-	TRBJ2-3	TGTGCCAGCAGCTTGGAGGACAGATCTAGCACAGATACGCAGTATTTT	CASSLEDRSSTDTQYF
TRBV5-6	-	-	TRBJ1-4	TGTGCCAGCAGCTTGGAAGGGCTCGGGGAAAAACTGTTTTTT	CASSLEGLGEKLFF
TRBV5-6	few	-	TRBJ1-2	TGTGCCAGCAGCTGGGAGGGGCAGGGTGTTAACTATGGCTACACCTTC	CASSWEGQGVNYGYTF
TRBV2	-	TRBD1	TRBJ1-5	TGTGCCAGCAGGATTCAGGGGGCGGGCAGCAATCAGCCCCAGCATTTT	CASRIQGAGSNQPQHF
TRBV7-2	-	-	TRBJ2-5	TGTGCCAGCAGCCAAATCCAAGAGACCCAGTACTTC	CASSQIQETQYF
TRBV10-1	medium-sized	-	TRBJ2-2	TGCGCCAGCAGTGACAGGGACACCGGGGAGCTGTTTTTT	CASSDRDTGELFF
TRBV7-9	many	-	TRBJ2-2	TGTGCCAGCAGCTTAGTTTCAGGGTTTACCGGGGAGCTGTTTTTT	CASSLVSGFTGELFF
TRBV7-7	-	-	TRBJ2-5	TGTGCTAGCAGCTTATACCGGGGCCAACACCAAGAGACCCAGTACTTC	CASSLYRGQHQETQYF
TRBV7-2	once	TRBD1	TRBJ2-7	TGTGCCAGCAGCCCCGGGACAGGGGGTGGGTACGAGCGGTACTTC	CASSPGTGGGYERYF
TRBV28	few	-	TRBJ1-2	TGTGCCAGCAGTTCCAGGGGTGGCTATGGCTACACCTTC	CASSSRGGYGYTF
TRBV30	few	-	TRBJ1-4	TGTTTGGCGGATTCTAATGAAAAACTGTTTTTT	CLADSNEKLFF
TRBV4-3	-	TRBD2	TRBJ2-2	TGCGCCAGCAGCCAAGAGACGGGAGGATCGGCGGGGGAGCTGTTTTTT	CASSQETGGSAGELFF
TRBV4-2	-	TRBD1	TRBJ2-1	TGTGCCAGCAGCCAATCTCCGGGACAGGCCTTCAATGAGCAGTTCTTC	CASSQSPGQAFNEQFF
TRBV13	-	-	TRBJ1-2	TGTGCCAGCAGCTTGGGGCAGAACTATGGCTACACCTTC	CASSLGQNYGYTF
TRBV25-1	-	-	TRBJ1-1	TGTGCCAGCAGTGAATCGAAAGGGGGCACTGAAGCTTTCTTT	CASSESKGGTEAFF
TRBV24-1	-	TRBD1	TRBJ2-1	TGTGCCACCAGTGATCGGACAGGGATCTACAATGAGCAGTTCTTC	CATSDRTGIYNEQFF
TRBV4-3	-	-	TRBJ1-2	TGCGCCAGCAGCCAAGAGGCGGGGAATGGCTACACCTTC	CASSQEAGNGYTF
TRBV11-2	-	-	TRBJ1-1	TGTGCCAGCACCATATCCTTCGGGTTGAACACTGAAGCTTTCTTT	CASTISFGLNTEAFF
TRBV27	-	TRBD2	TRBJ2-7	TGTGCCAGCAGCTACAGCGGGAGTTCGTACGAGCAGTACTTC	CASSYSGSSYEQYF
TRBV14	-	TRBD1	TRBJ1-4	TGTGCCAGCAGCCGTACCTACAGGGGGAGAAATGAAAAACTGTTTTTT	CASSRTYRGRNEKLFF
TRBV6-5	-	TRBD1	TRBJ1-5	TGTGCCAGCGCAAGACAGGGTGGTCAGCCCCAGCATTTT	CASARQGGQPQHF
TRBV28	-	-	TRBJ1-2	TGTGCCAGCAGTTTGGCAGCTAACTATGGCTACACCTTC	CASSLAANYGYTF
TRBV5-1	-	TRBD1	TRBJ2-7	TGCGCCAGCGCGGGACAGGGCGACGAGCAGTACTTC	CASAGQGDEQYF
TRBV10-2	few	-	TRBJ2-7	TGCGCCAGCAGGGCTGAGCCCTACGAGCAGTACTTC	CASRAEPYEQYF
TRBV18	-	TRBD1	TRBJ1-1	TGTGCCAGCTCACCACCGTACGGGACAGGGGGGATCACTGAAGCTTTCTTT	CASSPPYGTGGITEAFF
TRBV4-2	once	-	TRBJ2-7	TGTGCCAGCAGCCAAGAGGGCACCGGTTGGAGCTACGAGCAGTACTTC	CASSQEGTGWSYEQYF
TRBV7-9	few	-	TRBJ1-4	TGTGCCAGCAGCTCGAACAGGGAGGGACCCCGTAATGAAAAACTGTTTTTT	CASSSNREGPRNEKLFF
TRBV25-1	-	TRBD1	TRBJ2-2	TGTGCCAGCAGTGATGCGTACGGGACAGGTTTCCTAGGGGAGCTGTTTTTT	CASSDAYGTGFLGELFF
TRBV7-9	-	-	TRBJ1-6	TGTGCCAGCAGCTCGGGGACGGACAATTCACCCCTCCACTTT	CASSSGTDNSPLHF
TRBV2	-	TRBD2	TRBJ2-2	TGTGCCAGCAGTTCTAGCGGGACGAACACCGGGGAGCTGTTTTTT	CASSSSGTNTGELFF
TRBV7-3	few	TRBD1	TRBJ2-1	TGTGCCAGCAGCTCGACAGGGATCGCCTACAATGAGCAGTTCTTC	CASSSTGIAYNEQFF
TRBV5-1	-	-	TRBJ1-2	TGCGCCAGCGCGTTCTCTATGCAGGGCAACTATGGCTACACCTTC	CASAFSMQGNYGYTF
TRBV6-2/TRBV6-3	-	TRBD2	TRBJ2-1	TGTGCCAGCAGTTACACTAGCGGGAGCCCCTACAATGAGCAGTTCTTC	CASSYTSGSPYNEQFF
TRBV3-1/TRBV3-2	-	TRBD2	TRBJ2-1	TGTGCCAGCAGCCGTTATTATGAACTAGCGGGGGCAAAAGTCTCCTACAATGAGCAGTTCTTC	CASSRYYELAGAKVSYNEQFF
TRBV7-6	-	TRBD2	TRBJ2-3	TGTGCCAGCAGCCGAAGCGGGGGGCGCCTATTCACAGATACGCAGTATTTT	CASSRSGGRLFTDTQYF
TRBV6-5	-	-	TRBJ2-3	TGTGCCAGCAGTTCCCGCCCAGATACGCAGTATTTT	CASSSRPDTQYF
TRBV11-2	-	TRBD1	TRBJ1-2	TGTGCCAGCAGCGCGGACAGGGGGAGAGGGTATGGCTACACCTTC	CASSADRGRGYGYTF
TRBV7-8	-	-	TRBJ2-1	TGTGCCAGCAGCGCCGAAGGGGTCGGCTACAATGAGCAGTTCTTC	CASSAEGVGYNEQFF
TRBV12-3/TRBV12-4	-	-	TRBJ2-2	TGTGCCAGCAGGACAGGTTGGACCGGGGAGCTGTTTTTT	CASRTGWTGELFF
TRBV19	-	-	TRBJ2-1	TGTGCCAGTAGCGCCGGCTCCTACAATGAGCAGTTCTTC	CASSAGSYNEQFF
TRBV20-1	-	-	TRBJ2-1	TGCAGTGCCGCGCCCAAAAATGAGCAGTTCTTC	CSAAPKNEQFF
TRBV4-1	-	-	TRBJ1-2	TGCGCCAGCAGGGAAGGGAATAACTATGGCTACACCTTC	CASREGNNYGYTF